The 29 T cell receptor beta chains below come from one sample, sequenced in a study of blood T cell repertoires in COVID-19. Repertoires were generated with immunoSEQ multiplex PCR, while TCRdb's copy carries only in-frame clones and drops some. The repertoire holds under 350,000 clones, with about four fifths as singletons. The source material was peripheral blood. The source is a woman between 45 and 65 years old who had recovered from COVID-19.

This chain uses TRBV5-5 with TRBJ2-3; tentative D call: TRBD2 (7 bases). Trimming removed 3 bases at V and 3 bases at J, with 14 bases between. Per the germline V gene, CDR1 is SGHKS and CDR2 is YYEKEE (reference sequence). CDR3 length: 15 amino acids. DNA for the CDR3: TGTGCCAGCAGCTGGGGGGGGGCCGAGACAGATACGCAGTATTTT. Translating it yields CASSWGGAETDTQYF.

The chain recombines TRBV6-6 with TRBJ2-7, with 9 bases lining up with TRBD2. The CDR3 totals 14 residues. Unmatched junction bases numbered 4, after V lost 5 bases and J lost 2 bases. The V gene's germline CDR1 is MNHNY and CDR2 SVGAGI (reference sequence). The CDR3 region has the DNA TGTGCCAGCAGTCCCGGACTAGCGCCCTACGAGCAGTACTTC. Its translation: CASSPGLAPYEQYF.

This clone was detected once. The rearrangement uses TRBV19 and TRBJ2-1; 9 bases fit TRBD1. The CDR3 is made up of 15 amino acids. Germline trimming cut 4 bases from V and 9 bases from J; bases unmatched to any gene: 10. Germline CDR1 is LNHDA and CDR2 is SQIVND (reference sequence). CDR3 sequence reads: CASSTGDRVKGEQFF. For the CDR3, the DNA is TGTGCCAGTAGTACCGGGGACAGGGTTAAAGGTGAGCAGTTCTTC.

CDR3 DNA sequence: TGCAGTGCCCGGAGCGGATATGGCTACACCTTC. The encoded protein is CSARSGYGYTF. This rearrangement joins TRBV20-1 to TRBJ1-2; no clear D. Per the germline V gene, CDR1 is DFQATT and CDR2 is SNEGSKA (reference sequence). Trimming pared 6 bases from V and 5 bases from J, leaving 10 bases between. This CDR3 region has 11 residues.

The V and J genes are TRBV24-1 and TRBJ1-5, with 9 bases aligning to TRBD1. Germline trimming cut 3 bases from V and 0 bases from J; bases unmatched to any gene: 5. This CDR3 is 17 amino acids long. Germline assignment: CDR1 KGHDR and CDR2 SFDVKD. The CDR3 DNA is TGTGCCACCAGTGATGGGACAGGGCAGTATAGCAATCAGCCCCAGCATTTT. Residues: CATSDGTGQYSNQPQHF.

The V gene is TRBV7-9, the J gene TRBJ2-1, with TRBD2 identical over 8 bases. The germline CDR1 and CDR2 sequences are SEHNR and FQNEAQ (reference sequence). CDR3 length: 16 amino acids. The trim removed 1 base at V and 5 bases at J, leaving 7 bases unmatched. CDR3 bases: TGTGCCAGCAGCTTAGAGTCCAGCGGGAGAGACAATGAGCAGTTCTTC. This gives the protein CASSLESSGRDNEQFF.

The rearrangement uses TRBV11-2 and TRBJ1-3; 7 bases are shared with TRBD1. CDR1 is SGHAT and CDR2 is FQNNGV in the germline V gene. This CDR3 has 17 residues. V shed 5 bases, J shed 0 bases, and the junction held 10 bases outside the gene matches. The CDR3 DNA is TGTGCCAGCAGCCCCCGGACAGGCATGAGCTCTGGAAACACCATATATTTT. This codes for CASSPRTGMSSGNTIYF.

DNA of the CDR3: TGTGCCAGCAATCTACAGGGGGCCTCACCCCTCCACTTT. It translates to CASNLQGASPLHF. The chain combines TRBV12-3 or TRBV12-4 with TRBJ1-6; 9 bases match TRBD1. The V gene end was trimmed by 7 bases and the J gene end by 10 bases; junction bases not matched to a gene: 5. The CDR3 totals 13 residues.

This rearrangement joins TRBV7-2 to TRBJ1-4; no clear D gene. The CDR3 covers 12 residues. V was shortened by 3 bases and J by 8 bases, with 7 bases between the two germline ends. CDR1 is SGHTA and CDR2 is FQGNSA in the germline V gene. The CDR3, as DNA: TGTGCCAGCAGCTTTGGGGAGGAAAAACTGTTTTTT. This codes for CASSFGEEKLFF.

This clone was counted between two and nine times. This chain links TRBV27 with TRBJ2-6, with D perhaps TRBD1 (5 bases). V shed 3 bases and J shed 0 bases, with 12 bases lying between them. CDR1 is MNHEY and CDR2 is SMNVEV in the germline V gene (reference sequence). The CDR3 runs 17 residues. CDR3 nucleotide sequence: TGTGCCAGCAGTTTGGCAGGGATCCCCTCTGGGGCCAACGTCCTGACTTTC. Encoded protein: CASSLAGIPSGANVLTF.

The chain has TRBV18 and TRBJ2-7, with 9 positions matching TRBD1. The CDR3 contains 15 residues. With V trimmed by 0 bases and J by 5 bases, 5 bases remained unmatched. Looked up from germline, CDR1 is KGHSH and CDR2 is LQKENI. This CDR3 reads CASSPPNRGHNEQYF. Here the CDR3 DNA reads TGTGCCAGCTCACCACCGAACAGGGGGCACAACGAGCAGTACTTC.

The rearrangement uses TRBV29-1 and TRBJ1-2; D perhaps matches TRBD1 (6 bases). The germline V gene has CDR1 SQVTM and CDR2 ANQGSEA. This CDR3 contains 18 residues. With 5 bases removed from V and 0 bases from J, the gap between germline ends came to 25 bases. The DNA for the CDR3 is TGCAGCGTTCGGCCCCTGACAGGTCGGGGAGGGACTAACTATGGCTACACCTTC. Amino acids: CSVRPLTGRGGTNYGYTF.

The V call is TRBV5-4, the J call TRBJ2-1; TRBD2 agrees at 16 bases. Germline lookup yields CDR1 SGHNT and CDR2 YYREEE (reference sequence). This CDR3 has 16 amino acids. V lost 3 bases and J lost 12; bases outside the gene matches: 9. The CDR3 loop is CASSSGTSGRAWGQFF. CDR3 in DNA: TGTGCCAGCAGCTCTGGGACTAGCGGGAGGGCCTGGGGGCAGTTCTTC.

This clone has just a few counts. The V call is TRBV12-5, the J call TRBJ2-5; maybe TRBD1 (5 bases). V gave up 1 base and J gave up 1 base, with 7 bases separating them. This CDR3 is 14 amino acids long. Germline lookup yields CDR1 LGHNT and CDR2 FRNRAP. Written as DNA, the CDR3 is TGTGCTAGTGGTTTGGGGACATTCCAAGAGACCCAGTACTTC. Protein product: CASGLGTFQETQYF.

V usage is TRBV29-1 and J usage is TRBJ1-1, with TRBD1 matching 10 bases. J was trimmed by 7 bases and V by 4 bases; bases with no gene match: 3. Germline lookup yields CDR1 SQVTM and CDR2 ANQGSEA. This CDR3 is built from 12 residues. The CDR3 here is CSVVGTGVEAFF. CDR3 DNA: TGCAGCGTTGTAGGGACAGGGGTTGAAGCTTTCTTT.

The V gene is TRBV5-6, the J gene TRBJ2-1, with D perhaps TRBD2 (6 bases). The V and J ends lost 2 bases and 2 bases respectively, with 14 bases between them. Germline V gives CDR1 SGHDT, CDR2 YYEEEE. The CDR3 sequence is 16 residues long. This chain's CDR3 is CASSFRWGEAYNEQFF. CDR3 nucleotide sequence: TGTGCCAGCAGCTTCCGGTGGGGGGAGGCCTACAATGAGCAGTTCTTC.

V gene TRBV7-3 combines with J gene TRBJ2-7; 8 positions agree with TRBD2. Germline CDR1 SGHTA, CDR2 FQGTGA. The CDR3 consists of 13 residues. The junction had 6 bases not matched to a gene; V was cut back by 5 bases and J by 6 bases. CDR3 DNA: TGTGCCAGCAGCCAGGGGACTAGATCCGAGCAGTACTTC. Translation: CASSQGTRSEQYF.

This clone was seen a single time. This chain connects TRBV29-1 to TRBJ1-1; a weak D match, TRBD1 (6 bases). Between the trimmed V and J ends, which lost 7 bases and 6 bases, there was a span of 18 bases. This CDR3 region has 13 residues. CDR1 and CDR2 (germline): SQVTM, ANQGSEA. The CDR3 sequence is CSALAGGNPEAFF. CDR3 nucleotide sequence: TGCAGCGCTCTAGCGGGGGGCAACCCTGAAGCTTTCTTT.

V gene TRBV7-9 combines with J gene TRBJ2-2; 9 bases agree with TRBD1. This CDR3 contains 17 residues. Looked up from germline, CDR1 is SEHNR and CDR2 is FQNEAQ (reference sequence). The ends lost 3 bases at V and 0 bases at J; junction bases unmatched: 5. The CDR3 region is CASSFTGQGTNTGELFF. CDR3 coding DNA: TGTGCCAGCAGCTTCACGGGACAGGGAACGAACACCGGGGAGCTGTTTTTT.

The chain couples TRBV4-3 to TRBJ2-3, with D perhaps TRBD2 (5 bases). Germline values: CDR1 LGHNA, CDR2 YSLEER. Trimming removed 4 bases from V and 6 bases from J, with 14 bases in between. The CDR3 is 14 amino acids. CDR3 DNA: TGCGCCAGCAGCCCGCGGGCCGGTGGTGATACGCAGTATTTT. It specifies CASSPRAGGDTQYF.

The chain employs TRBV5-5 and TRBJ1-1, with TRBD1 as a possible D gene (5 bases). The V end was cut by 4 bases, the J end by 4 bases, with 14 bases between. The V gene's germline CDR1 is SGHKS and CDR2 YYEKEE (reference sequence). CDR3 length: 14 residues. The CDR3 DNA is TGTGCCAGCAGCCCCGGGACCGGGAGCACTGAAGCTTTCTTT. It codes for CASSPGTGSTEAFF.

This clone was counted a single time. The chain couples TRBV7-2 to TRBJ2-1; TRBD2 matches 10 bases. Germline CDR1 SGHTA, CDR2 FQGNSA. The CDR3 contains 13 residues. V was clipped by 6 bases and J by 10 bases; unmatched bases: 6. This CDR3 reads CASSRTSGREQFF. For the CDR3, the DNA is TGTGCCAGCAGTCGGACTAGCGGTAGGGAGCAGTTCTTC.

V and J are TRBV7-9 and TRBJ2-3, with D tentatively TRBD1 (7 bases). Trimming removed 11 bases at V and 6 bases at J, with 18 bases between. This CDR3 contains 13 residues. CDR1 and CDR2 (germline): SEHNR, FQNEAQ (reference sequence). CDR3: CAGGGYEGDTQYF. The CDR3 DNA is TGTGCCGGAGGGGGCTACGAAGGGGATACGCAGTATTTT.

The chain combines TRBV7-9 with TRBJ2-1; D may be TRBD1 (5 bases). Germline V CDR1 and CDR2: SEHNR, FQNEAQ (reference sequence). Trimming removed 2 bases at V and 8 bases at J, with 13 bases between. The length of the CDR3 is 14 residues. Here the CDR3 DNA reads TGTGCCAGCAGCTTACGGCAGGGTTATGATGAGCAGTTCTTC. Its protein is CASSLRQGYDEQFF.

There are a few counts of this clone. The DNA of the CDR3 is TGTGCCAGCAGTTACCTACGGACAGGGGGCGGCGAGCAGTACTTC. This codes for CASSYLRTGGGEQYF. The genes are TRBV6-2 or TRBV6-3 and TRBJ2-7; 11 nucleotides align to TRBD1. Trimming at V came to 2 bases and at J to 6 bases, leaving 6 bases not matched to a gene. Germline assignment: CDR1 MNHEY and CDR2 SVGEGT. This CDR3 region has 15 residues.

The gene calls are TRBV6-5 and TRBJ1-5; D is perhaps TRBD1 (5 bases). The germline V gene encodes CDR1 MNHEY and CDR2 SVGAGI. Trimming took off 0 bases at V and 1 base at J, with 10 bases between the two ends. The CDR3 has 16 residues. CDR3 amino acids: CASSYSWQGSNQPQHF. The CDR3 region has the DNA TGTGCCAGCAGTTACTCGTGGCAGGGAAGCAATCAGCCCCAGCATTTT.

This clone was observed a few times. V gene TRBV28 combines with J gene TRBJ1-4; D is perhaps TRBD1 (5 bases). The CDR3 is 14 amino acids. From germline, CDR1 is MDHEN and CDR2 SYDVKM. The ends were cut back, 2 bases at V and 8 bases at J, with 12 bases in the middle. The CDR3 DNA reads TGTGCCAGCAGTTTAGGTGGACAACTCGAAAAACTGTTTTTT. It codes for CASSLGGQLEKLFF.

The count of this clone is one. The rearrangement joins TRBV7-3 to TRBJ2-3; D call uncertain. The V and J ends lost 2 bases and 1 base respectively, with 10 bases between them. In germline, CDR1 is SGHTA, CDR2 FQGTGA. This CDR3 spans 15 amino acids. CDR3 DNA sequence: TGTGCCAGCAGCTTACAGCAAAGCGGCACAGATACGCAGTATTTT. Translation gives CASSLQQSGTDTQYF.

V gene TRBV4-1 combines with J gene TRBJ1-1, with TRBD1 matching over 7 bases. With 3 bases clipped from V and 3 bases from J, the junction kept 4 bases outside the gene matches. Looked up from germline, CDR1 is MGHRA and CDR2 is YSYEKL. This CDR3 has 14 amino acids. In DNA form, the CDR3 reads TGCGCCAGCAGCCAGGACAGGTTTGACACTGAAGCTTTCTTT. The encoded protein is CASSQDRFDTEAFF.